This TCR beta chain was sequenced during a study of cytomegalovirus exposure and HLA in healthy donors. Study-level findings and limits: In a later analysis, V- and J-gene trimming of beta chains associated with a DCLRE1C missense variant, replicated independently. A likely sequencing artifact accounted for one observed cluster of highly shared sequence variants. High specificity and sensitivity for cytomegalovirus status were reported for the classifier.

The PCR ran on 60 Vbeta and 13 Jbeta primers. Authors' methods: In a later analysis, some 80 million unique TCR beta chains included roughly 11 million shared by two or more donors. The repertoire was sequenced with immunoSEQ multiplex PCR; TCRdb's copy has only in-frame clones and lacks some. V and J calls plus clone size are reproduced from that table; the DNA served to infer D and trimming. The sample has 70,000 or so clones; about 61% are singletons. Details on this clone: Its target is not known.

Trimming removed 2 bases at V and 0 bases at J, with 16 bases between. Per germline, CDR1 SQVTM and CDR2 ANQGSEA. This CDR3 is built from 16 residues. The sample was PBMCs. This sequence was found in a woman in her forties or fifties in good health and CMV-seronegative. The V gene is TRBV29-1, the J gene TRBJ1-1, with D possibly being TRBD1 (5 bases). CDR3 bases: TGCAGCGTTGAATTAGGGGCTGGCCATATGAACACTGAAGCTTTCTTT. This codes for CSVELGAGHMNTEAFF.